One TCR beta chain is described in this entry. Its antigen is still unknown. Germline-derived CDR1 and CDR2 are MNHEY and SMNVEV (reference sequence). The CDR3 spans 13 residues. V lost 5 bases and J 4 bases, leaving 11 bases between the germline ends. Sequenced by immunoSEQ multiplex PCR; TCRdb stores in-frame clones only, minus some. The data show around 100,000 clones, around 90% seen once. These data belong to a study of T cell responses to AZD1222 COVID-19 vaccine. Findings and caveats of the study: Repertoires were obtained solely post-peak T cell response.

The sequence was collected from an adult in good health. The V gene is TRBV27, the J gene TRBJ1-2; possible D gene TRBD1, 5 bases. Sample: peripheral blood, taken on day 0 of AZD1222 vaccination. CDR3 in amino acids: CASSPHGGYGYTF. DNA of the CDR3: TGTGCCAGCAGTCCCCACGGGGGCTATGGCTACACCTTC.